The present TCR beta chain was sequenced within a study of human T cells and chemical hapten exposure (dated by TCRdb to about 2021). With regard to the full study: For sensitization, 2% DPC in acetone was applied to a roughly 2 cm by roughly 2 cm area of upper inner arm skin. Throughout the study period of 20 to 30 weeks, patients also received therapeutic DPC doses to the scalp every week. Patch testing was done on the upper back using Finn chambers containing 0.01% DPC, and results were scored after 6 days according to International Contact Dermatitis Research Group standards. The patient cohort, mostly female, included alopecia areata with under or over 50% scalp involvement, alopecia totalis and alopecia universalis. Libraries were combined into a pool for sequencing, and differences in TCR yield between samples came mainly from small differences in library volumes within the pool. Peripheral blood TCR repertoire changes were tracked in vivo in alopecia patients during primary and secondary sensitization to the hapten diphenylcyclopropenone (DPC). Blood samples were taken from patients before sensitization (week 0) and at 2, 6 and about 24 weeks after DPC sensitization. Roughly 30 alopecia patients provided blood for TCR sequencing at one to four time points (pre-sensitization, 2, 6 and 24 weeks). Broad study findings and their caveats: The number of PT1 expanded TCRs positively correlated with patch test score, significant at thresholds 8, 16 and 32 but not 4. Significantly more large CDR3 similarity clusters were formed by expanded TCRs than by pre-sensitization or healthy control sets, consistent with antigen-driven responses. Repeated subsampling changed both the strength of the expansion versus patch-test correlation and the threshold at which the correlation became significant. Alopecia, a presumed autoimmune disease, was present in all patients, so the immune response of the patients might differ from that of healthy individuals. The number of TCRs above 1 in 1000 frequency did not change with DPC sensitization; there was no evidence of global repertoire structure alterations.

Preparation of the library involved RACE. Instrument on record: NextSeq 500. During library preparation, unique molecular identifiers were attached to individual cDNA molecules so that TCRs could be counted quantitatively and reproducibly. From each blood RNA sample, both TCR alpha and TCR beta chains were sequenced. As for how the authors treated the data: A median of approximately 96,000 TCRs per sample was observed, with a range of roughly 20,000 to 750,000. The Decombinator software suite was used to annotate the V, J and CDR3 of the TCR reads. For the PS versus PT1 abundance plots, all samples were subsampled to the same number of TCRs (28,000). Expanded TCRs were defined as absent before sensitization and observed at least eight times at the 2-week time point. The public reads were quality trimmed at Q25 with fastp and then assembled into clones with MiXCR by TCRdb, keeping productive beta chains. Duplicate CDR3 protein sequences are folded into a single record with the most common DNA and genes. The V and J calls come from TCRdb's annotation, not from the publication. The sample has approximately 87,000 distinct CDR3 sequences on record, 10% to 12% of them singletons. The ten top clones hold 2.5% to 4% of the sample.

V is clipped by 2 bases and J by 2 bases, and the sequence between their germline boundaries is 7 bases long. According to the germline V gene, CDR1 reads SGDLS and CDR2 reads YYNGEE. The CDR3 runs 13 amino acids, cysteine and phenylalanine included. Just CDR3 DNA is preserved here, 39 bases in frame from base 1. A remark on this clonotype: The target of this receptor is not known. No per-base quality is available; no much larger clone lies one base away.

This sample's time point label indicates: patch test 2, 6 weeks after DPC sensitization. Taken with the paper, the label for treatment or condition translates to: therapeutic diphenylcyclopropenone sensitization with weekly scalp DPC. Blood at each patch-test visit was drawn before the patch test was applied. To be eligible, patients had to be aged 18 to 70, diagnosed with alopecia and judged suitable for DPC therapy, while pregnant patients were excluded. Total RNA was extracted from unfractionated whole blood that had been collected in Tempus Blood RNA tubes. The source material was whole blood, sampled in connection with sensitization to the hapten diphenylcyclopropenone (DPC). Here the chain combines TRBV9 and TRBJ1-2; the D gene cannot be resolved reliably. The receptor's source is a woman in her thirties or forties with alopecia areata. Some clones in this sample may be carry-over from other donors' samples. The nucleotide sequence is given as TGTGCCAGCAGCGTCTACCTGAACTATGGCTACACCTTC. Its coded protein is CASSVYLNYGYTF.